One and the same sample provided the 24 T cell receptor beta chains below, sequenced in a study of T cells in Graves' hyperthyroidism and ophthalmopathy. From RNA transcripts, TCR beta CDR3 regions were amplified. First-round RT-PCR of the TCR CDR3 relied on the HTBI primer set. TCRdb passed the multiplex PCR reads through MiXCR, listing each CDR3 protein once. The sample includes about 480,000 distinct CDR3 sequences, around 14% of them seen just once. Material: blood. All receptors derive from a woman under 30 with Graves' hyperthyroidism.

There are many counts of this clonotype. The rearrangement links TRBV9 to TRBJ2-5; 7 nucleotides line up with TRBD1. The CDR3 covers 13 residues. V lost 4 bases and J lost 7; bases outside the gene matches: 7. Germline V gene sequence: CDR1 SGDLS, CDR2 YYNGEE. CDR3 DNA sequence: TGTGCCAGCAGCTCCCGACAGGGTGCGACCCAGTACTTC. Residues: CASSSRQGATQYF.

This clonotype was detected many times. The J gene is TRBJ2-7, the V gene TRBV2; D remains ambiguous. The CDR3 spans 13 residues. The germline V and J ends were trimmed by 2 bases and 2 bases, with 7 bases remaining between them. The germline V gene has CDR1 SNHLY and CDR2 FYNNEI. CDR3 DNA: TGTGCCAGCAGTGAATTCCCCACCTACGAGCAGTACGTC. Its protein product is CASSEFPTYEQYV.

The V call is TRBV15, the J call TRBJ2-7; a weak D match, TRBD1 (5 bases). The germline V gene encodes CDR1 LNHNV and CDR2 YYDKDF (reference sequence). The CDR3 extends over 15 amino acids. Trimming stripped 0 bases from V and 5 bases from J, with 14 bases between. CDR3 DNA sequence: TGTGCCACCAGCAGAGAAAGGGTGGCAGGGCACGAGCAGTACGTC. This codes for CATSRERVAGHEQYV.

This clonotype was counted many times. The chain recombines TRBV10-3 with TRBJ2-7, with a tentative D call TRBD2 (5 bases). Germline V lookup: CDR1 ENHRY, CDR2 SYGVKD. V lost 8 bases, J lost 5 bases, and 16 bases lay in between. The CDR3 totals 13 residues. CDR3 in amino acids: CAIAEEHEDEQYV. The CDR3 coding sequence is TGTGCCATCGCGGAGGAACACGAGGACGAGCAGTACGTC.

This clonotype was seen ten or more times. The chain carries TRBV5-5 and TRBJ2-1; 8 nucleotides line up with TRBD2. The germline gives CDR1 SGHKS, CDR2 YYEKEE (reference sequence). J was trimmed by 2 bases and V by 2 bases; bases with no gene match: 3. The CDR3 length is 15 residues. This CDR3 reads CASSLAGVPYNEQFF. CDR3 DNA sequence: TGTGCCAGCAGCTTAGCGGGAGTCCCCTACAATGAGCAGTTCTTC.

This clonotype has a count of ten or more. The chain recombines TRBV10-3 with TRBJ2-1; 9 bases agree with TRBD1. Germline CDR1 is ENHRY and CDR2 is SYGVKD. The CDR3 loop spans 15 amino acids. The V and J ends lost 4 bases and 6 bases, in that order; junction bases with no gene match: 7. In DNA form, the CDR3 reads TGTGCCATCAGTGGGACAGGGGCCCGTATCAATGAGCAGTTCTTC. This codes for CAISGTGARINEQFF.

This clonotype came up a few times. The gene calls are TRBV11-3 and TRBJ2-7; 9 bases are shared with TRBD2. The CDR3 covers 14 residues. Germline V lookup: CDR1 SGHNT, CDR2 YENEEA. The J segment lost 2 bases and the V segment lost 8 bases, leaving 7 bases of the junction unmatched. CDR3 sequence (DNA): TGTGCCAGCTCGAGGGCGGGAGGGACCTACGAGCAGTACGTC. It translates to CASSRAGGTYEQYV.

This clonotype showed up just a few times. V usage is TRBV29-1 and J usage is TRBJ2-3; TRBD2 matches at 10 bases. V trimming: 8 bases; J trimming: 5 bases; junction bases outside the gene matches: 13. Germline V gives CDR1 SQVTM, CDR2 ANQGSEA. The CDR3 is 15 residues long. The CDR3 loop reads CSPEGLAGEGDTQYF. The CDR3 DNA reads as TGCAGCCCAGAGGGCCTAGCGGGAGAGGGAGATACGCAGTATTTT.

The sample holds many counts of this clonotype. The chain links TRBV7-3 to TRBJ2-1, with unresolved D. Trimming removed 3 bases from V and 5 bases from J, with 11 bases in between. Germline V gene sequence: CDR1 SGHTA, CDR2 FQGTGA. This CDR3 is built from 14 residues. The CDR3 sequence is CASSFLTENNEQFF. The CDR3 coding sequence is TGTGCCAGCAGCTTTCTGACCGAAAACAATGAGCAGTTCTTC.

With respect to this clonotype: As the CDR3 is not closed by the conserved phenylalanine or tryptophan, this likely results from a read error. The J gene is TRBJ2-7, the V gene TRBV28, with TRBD1 matching over 7 bases. CDR3 length: 16 residues. Germline CDR1 reads MDHEN; CDR2 reads SYDVKM. Losses at the gene ends were 7 bases for V and 3 bases for J; bases not matched to a gene: 15. This CDR3 is CASKDQGGVRNYEQYS. The CDR3 DNA is TGTGCCAGCAAAGATCAAGGGGGCGTGAGAAACTACGAGCAGTACTCC.

This clonotype was counted ten times or more. J is TRBJ2-3 and V is TRBV20-1, with 7 bases aligning to TRBD2. CDR1 is DFQATT and CDR2 is SNEGSKA in the germline V gene (reference sequence). The junction had 7 bases not matched to a gene; V was cut back by 2 bases and J by 2 bases. This CDR3 comprises 15 residues. CDR3 region: CSARSGSGNTDTQYF. CDR3 DNA sequence: TGCAGTGCTAGAAGTGGGAGCGGGAACACAGATACGCAGTATTTT.

This clonotype was seen ten or more times. The chain carries TRBV30 and TRBJ2-5; 12 bases are a match to TRBD2. CDR1 is GTSNPN, CDR2 SVGIG, per germline (reference sequence). J lost 2 bases, V lost 7 bases, and 11 bases had no gene match. The CDR3 extends over 16 amino acids. Written as DNA, the CDR3 is TGTGCCTCAAGATTAGGACTAGCGGGGAGTCAAGAGACCCAGTACTTC. It yields the protein CASRLGLAGSQETQYF.

In the case of this clonotype: Being one base from a much bigger clone, this may be a read error. The J gene is TRBJ2-5, the V gene TRBV3-1; 10 bases are a match to TRBD1. The germline CDR1 and CDR2 sequences are LGHDT and YNNKEL (reference sequence). This CDR3 is 15 amino acids long. J lost 4 bases, V lost 2 bases, and 4 bases had no gene match. CDR3 region: CASSQRQGARETQYF. CDR3 DNA: TGTGCCAGCAGCCAACGACAGGGGGCCCGAGAGACCCAGTACTTC.

The table lists this clonotype with many counts. The CDR3 loop is CASSLTGASPEAFF. In nucleotides, the CDR3 is TGTGCCAGCAGCTTAACGGGAGCGTCACCTGAAGCTTTCTTT. The chain combines TRBV7-3 with TRBJ1-1; D gene unclear. Trimming cost V 0 bases and J 6 bases, with 11 bases left between them. Germline V gives CDR1 SGHTA, CDR2 FQGTGA. The CDR3 contains 14 residues.

This clonotype occurred many times. Written as DNA, the CDR3 is TGTGCCAGCAGCTTAGGGAATACCCGACAGGGGAACACTGAAGCTTTCTTT. It codes for CASSLGNTRQGNTEAFF. The rearrangement uses TRBV7-9 and TRBJ1-1; 7 bases match TRBD1. The junction had 9 bases not matched to a gene; V was cut back by 1 base and J by 1 base. CDR3 length: 17 amino acids. Germline V gives CDR1 SEHNR, CDR2 FQNEAQ (reference sequence).

The V and J genes are TRBV24-1 and TRBJ2-3; D possibly corresponds to TRBD2 (7 bases). The germline V gene encodes CDR1 KGHDR and CDR2 SFDVKD. This CDR3 comprises 15 residues. Between the trimmed V and J ends, which lost 9 bases and 5 bases, there was a span of 20 bases. CDR3 sequence: CATSSGVGGGDTQYF. The CDR3 DNA reads TGTGCCACCTCGTCAGGGGTAGGGGGGGGAGATACGCAGTATTTT.

The sample holds many counts of this clonotype. The chain joins TRBV30 to TRBJ2-3; TRBD1 agrees at 7 bases. Germline-derived CDR1 and CDR2 are GTSNPN and SVGIG (reference sequence). The CDR3 totals 14 residues. V gave up 4 bases and J gave up 0 bases; unmatched junction bases: 4. Written as DNA, the CDR3 is TGTGCCTGGACGACAGGGCAAAGCACAGATACGCAGTATTTT. Its translation is CAWTTGQSTDTQYF.

The chain links TRBV28 to TRBJ2-7; maybe TRBD1 (6 bases). The CDR3 is 16 residues long. The germline V gene encodes CDR1 MDHEN and CDR2 SYDVKM. The V end was cut by 4 bases, the J end by 0 bases, with 16 bases between. The CDR3: CASSSHPDSYSYEQYF. The CDR3 DNA follows: TGTGCCAGCAGTTCACACCCGGACAGCTACTCCTACGAGCAGTACTTC.

Ten or more counts support this clonotype. The V and J genes are TRBV2 and TRBJ2-7; D is ambiguous. CDR3 size: 13 residues. Germline V CDR1 and CDR2: SNHLY, FYNNEI. Trimming shortened V by 5 bases and J by 3 bases, and 11 bases separated the two germline ends. Here the CDR3 reads CASSTRLLYEQYF. The CDR3, as DNA: TGTGCCAGCAGTACCCGACTTCTCTACGAGCAGTACTTC.

This clonotype was found many times. This chain connects TRBV12-3 or TRBV12-4 to TRBJ1-2; D not resolved. The CDR3 is 11 residues long. V was trimmed by 5 bases and J by 8 bases, leaving 9 bases between them. CDR3 in DNA: TGTGCCAGCAGTACCGGGGAAGGCTACACCTTC. Residues: CASSTGEGYTF.

This clonotype was detected ten times or more. This chain links TRBV6-2 or TRBV6-3 with TRBJ1-2; D is possibly TRBD1 (5 bases). Germline V gives CDR1 MNHEY, CDR2 SVGEGT. This CDR3 has 13 residues. V lost 4 bases and J 4 bases, leaving 10 bases between the germline ends. DNA for the CDR3: TGTGCCAGCAGTTCCCGACAGACCTATGGCTACACCTTC. Amino acid sequence: CASSSRQTYGYTF.

This clonotype was seen repeatedly, ten times or more. The chain links TRBV24-1 to TRBJ1-1, with a tentative D call TRBD1 (5 bases). The CDR3 is 13 amino acids. Germline CDR1 is KGHDR and CDR2 is SFDVKD. V was shortened by 8 bases and J by 7 bases, with 16 bases between the two germline ends. In nucleotides, the CDR3 is TGTGCCACCATGGGCGCCGTTGGGGGTGAAGCTTTCTTT. Protein product: CATMGAVGGEAFF.

This chain connects TRBV27 to TRBJ1-3; tentatively, D is TRBD1 (5 bases). Trimming left V 4 bases short and J 5 bases short, with 21 bases between. In germline, CDR1 is MNHEY, CDR2 SMNVEV (reference sequence). The CDR3 totals 17 residues. CDR3 DNA sequence: TGTGCCAGCAGTTACCCCCTTTATCTGACAGCCCGAAACACCATATATTTT. Its protein is CASSYPLYLTARNTIYF.

This clonotype has ten or more counts. The chain is built from TRBV20-1 and TRBJ2-1, with TRBD2 identical over 7 bases. The CDR3 covers 15 residues. J gave up 0 bases and V 1 base, and 3 bases lay outside the gene matches. The germline V gene encodes CDR1 DFQATT and CDR2 SNEGSKA (reference sequence). The CDR3 nucleotides read TGCAGTGCTAGAGCTAGCGGCGTCTCCTACAATGAGCAGTTCTTC. Translated: CSARASGVSYNEQFF.